Included here is one T cell receptor beta chain sequence, with context. Its cognate antigen is unknown. The sample is drawn from a study of lymphopenia after photon versus proton radiotherapy. With V trimmed by 2 bases and J by 3 bases, 3 bases remained unmatched. CDR1 is MNHEY and CDR2 is SVGAGI in the germline V gene. This CDR3 has 15 amino acids. Here immunoSEQ multiplex PCR was the method, and the copy in TCRdb shows in-frame clones only, minus some. In the table there are around 59,000 clones, roughly 84% of which are singletons. Overall study findings and caveats: After lymphocyte nadir, photon-treated repertoires showed oligoclonal expansion, especially CD8+ Temra. In patients who died, overall survival fell as post-nadir TCR diversity dropped more. Under photons, naive T cells and diversity fell while effector/memory populations rose.

Source: peripheral blood, taken from a patient treated with proton-based radiotherapy. The chain uses TRBV6-5 and TRBJ2-2, with 7 bases that match TRBD2. This sequence originates from a man between 60 and 70 years old with pancreatic cancer. CDR3 sequence reads: CASSYRLAHTGELFF. The CDR3 coding sequence is TGTGCCAGCAGTTACCGACTAGCCCACACCGGGGAGCTGTTTTTT.